One and the same sample provided the 16 T cell receptor beta chains below, sequenced in a study of cytomegalovirus exposure and HLA in healthy donors. In the PCR, 60 Vbeta and 13 Jbeta primers were used. The table came from immunoSEQ multiplex PCR; TCRdb's copy has only in-frame clones and leaves some out. Counted here are fewer than 150,000 clones, 70% to 75% occurring once; the ten biggest clones make up around 3.7%. Sample: PBMCs. These receptors were taken from a woman in her forties in good health and CMV-seronegative.

This CDR3 is CASSEGGGWTNTEAFF. The CDR3 bases are TGTGCCAGCAGTGAAGGTGGGGGCTGGACTAACACTGAAGCTTTCTTT. The chain uses TRBV6-1 and TRBJ1-1; a possible D gene is TRBD1 (6 bases). Trimming removed 1 base at V and 2 bases at J, with 14 bases between. Germline lookup yields CDR1 MNHNS and CDR2 SASEGT. This CDR3 contains 16 residues.

The chain couples TRBV7-9 to TRBJ1-1; unclear D gene. Germline loops: CDR1 SEHNR, CDR2 FQNEAQ (reference sequence). With 3 bases removed from V and 2 bases from J, the gap between germline ends came to 16 bases. The CDR3 is 16 residues long. The CDR3 region is CASSFFLGSRNTEAFF. Written as DNA, the CDR3 is TGTGCCAGCAGCTTTTTTCTCGGGTCCCGAAACACTGAAGCTTTCTTT.

The chain joins TRBV9 to TRBJ2-5, with TRBD2 matching over 11 bases. The CDR3 totals 18 residues. The V segment lost 4 bases and the J segment 2 bases; nucleotides outside the gene matches: 13. CDR1 SGDLS and CDR2 YYNGEE come from the germline V gene. In nucleotides, the CDR3 is TGTGCCAGCAGCCCGCATACCGGGACTAGCGGATTACAAGAGACCCAGTACTTC. Translated, it gives CASSPHTGTSGLQETQYF.

In its sample, this clone was seen a few times. The J gene is TRBJ1-5, the V gene TRBV5-6; D might be TRBD1 (5 bases). Trimming removed 4 bases from V and 3 bases from J, with 11 bases in between. The CDR3 is made up of 14 amino acids. The germline CDR1 and CDR2 sequences are SGHDT and YYEEEE. CDR3: CASSSGTHNQPQHF. CDR3 nucleotide sequence: TGTGCCAGCAGCAGCGGGACTCACAATCAGCCCCAGCATTTT. Variable domain in full (rest from reference TRBV5-6 and TRBJ1-5): DAGVTQSPTHLIKTRGQQVTLRCSPKSGHDTVSWYQQALGQGPQFIFQYYEEEERQRGNFPDRFSGHQFPNYSSELNVNALLLGDSALYLCASSSGTHNQPQHFGDGTRLSIL.

The chain joins TRBV5-1 to TRBJ2-5; 7 nucleotides agree with TRBD1. This CDR3 spans 14 amino acids. Germline CDR1 and CDR2: SGHRS and YFSETQ. V lost 3 bases to trimming and J lost 7 bases; unmatched junction nucleotides: 9. The CDR3 reads CASSSDRVLGTQYF. CDR3 coding DNA: TGCGCCAGCAGCTCAGACAGGGTTTTGGGGACCCAGTACTTC.

This clone showed up just once. The rearrangement links TRBV4-1 to TRBJ2-3; D uncertain. V was clipped by 3 bases and J by 0 bases, with 7 bases between them. Per germline, CDR1 MGHRA and CDR2 YSYEKL. CDR3 size: 14 residues. The DNA for the CDR3 is TGCGCCAGCAGCCAGCCCAGAAGCACAGATACGCAGTATTTT. It translates to CASSQPRSTDTQYF.

The CDR3, as DNA: TGTGCCAGCAGATCCAGGGACAGCGGCGTCTATAATTCACCCCTCCACTTT. Translated, it gives CASRSRDSGVYNSPLHF. V usage is TRBV2 and J usage is TRBJ1-6; 7 bases are a match to TRBD1. The CDR3 sequence is 17 residues long. The V and J ends lost 6 bases and 3 bases, in that order; junction bases with no gene match: 11. Germline V gene lookup returns CDR1 SNHLY and CDR2 FYNNEI.

The chain couples TRBV9 to TRBJ2-5; 10 nucleotides line up with TRBD2. V was pared by 3 bases and J by 3 bases, with 2 bases of the junction left unmatched. This CDR3 has 14 residues. The germline V gene encodes CDR1 SGDLS and CDR2 YYNGEE. The CDR3 nucleotides read TGTGCCAGCAGCGGGACTAGCGGAAAAGAGACCCAGTACTTC. The encoded protein is CASSGTSGKETQYF.

The chain recombines TRBV5-1 with TRBJ2-5; the D is unclear. There are 13 residues in the CDR3. Trimming removed 1 base from V and 2 bases from J, with 6 bases in between. Germline loops: CDR1 SGHRS, CDR2 YFSETQ. The CDR3 protein is CASSLLGQETQYF. In nucleotides, the CDR3 is TGCGCCAGCAGCTTGCTAGGACAAGAGACCCAGTACTTC.

The chain has TRBV2 and TRBJ1-5; 7 bases match TRBD1. V gave up 1 base and J gave up 6 bases; unmatched junction bases: 3. Germline CDR1 is SNHLY and CDR2 is FYNNEI. The CDR3 spans 14 residues. The CDR3 sequence is CASSEVQGGQPQHF. In nucleotides, the CDR3 is TGTGCCAGCAGTGAAGTCCAGGGGGGTCAGCCCCAGCATTTT.

The genes are TRBV5-1 and TRBJ1-1; 9 bases are a match to TRBD1. CDR3 length equals 15 residues. CDR1 and CDR2 from the germline V gene are SGHRS and YFSETQ. The junction had 4 bases not matched to a gene; V was cut back by 2 bases and J by 2 bases. Here the CDR3 DNA reads TGCGCCAGCAGCTTTCGGACAGGGGACAACACTGAAGCTTTCTTT. This codes for CASSFRTGDNTEAFF.

In its sample, this clone was seen a few times. The chain employs TRBV9 and TRBJ2-1, with D possibly being TRBD2 (6 bases). V gave up 0 bases and J gave up 4 bases, with 11 bases separating them. Germline-derived CDR1 and CDR2 are SGDLS and YYNGEE. This CDR3 is 15 amino acids long. The CDR3 spells CASSVDGSWYNEQFF. The CDR3 coding sequence is TGTGCCAGCAGCGTAGACGGGAGTTGGTACAATGAGCAGTTCTTC.

This chain links TRBV27 with TRBJ1-6; no clear D gene. V was clipped by 3 bases and J by 8 bases, with 14 bases between them. From germline, CDR1 is MNHEY and CDR2 SMNVEV (reference sequence). CDR3 length: 15 amino acids. The CDR3 loop is CASSLGSAGYSPLHF. The CDR3 region has the DNA TGTGCCAGCAGTTTGGGTTCGGCAGGCTATTCACCCCTCCACTTT.

This clone was observed a few times. The J gene is TRBJ1-3, the V gene TRBV25-1; D uncertain. The germline CDR1 and CDR2 sequences are MGHDK and SYGVNS. The CDR3 runs to 15 residues. V was trimmed by 5 bases and J by 1 base, leaving 12 bases between them. DNA for the CDR3: TGTGCCAGCAGTTCGCGGGGAGGGTCTGGAAACACCATATATTTT. Its translation: CASSSRGGSGNTIYF.

The chain joins TRBV6-1 to TRBJ1-5; 9 bases are a match to TRBD1. Per the germline V gene, CDR1 is MNHNS and CDR2 is SASEGT. The CDR3 length is 17 residues. The ends lost 1 base at V and 2 bases at J; junction bases unmatched: 6. The CDR3 nucleotides are TGTGCCAGCAGTGAAGGAGGGACAGGGCCGGGCAATCAGCCCCAGCATTTT. Its translation is CASSEGGTGPGNQPQHF.

This clone has only one observation. The rearrangement joins TRBV9 to TRBJ1-3; D is unresolved. Germline loops: CDR1 SGDLS, CDR2 YYNGEE. The CDR3 runs 17 residues. The germline V and J ends were trimmed by 0 bases and 0 bases, with 13 bases remaining between them. The CDR3 spells CASSVGVGPSSGNTIYF. The CDR3 region has the DNA TGTGCCAGCAGCGTAGGGGTGGGCCCGAGCTCTGGAAACACCATATATTTT.